The 22 T cell receptor beta chains in this list originate from one sample, sequenced in a study of technical replicates of blood from several donors. The repertoire was sequenced with immunoSEQ multiplex PCR; TCRdb's copy has only in-frame clones and lacks some. Among tens of thousands of clones listed, just under 95% were seen once. Sequenced material: T cells isolated from PBMCs. Receptor source: a human donor in good health.

This clone was seen once. This chain connects TRBV15 to TRBJ1-1; tentative D call: TRBD1 (6 bases). Trimming left V 3 bases short and J 3 bases short, with 23 bases between. The CDR3 spans 18 residues. The germline CDR1 and CDR2 sequences are LNHNV and YYDKDF (reference sequence). The CDR3 DNA sequence: TGTGCCACCAGCAGGGTTGGGATTGGGGGGGCTCTGTACACTGAAGCTTTCTTT. Amino acids: CATSRVGIGGALYTEAFF.

This clone occurred once. The V and J genes are TRBV7-2 and TRBJ2-2, with D tentatively TRBD2 (6 bases). The germline gives CDR1 SGHTA, CDR2 FQGNSA. The V gene lost 3 bases and the J gene lost 5 bases, with 10 bases spanning the gap. The CDR3 has 14 amino acids. The CDR3 protein is CASSFTGGTGELFF. The CDR3 region has the DNA TGTGCCAGCAGCTTCACAGGAGGGACCGGGGAGCTGTTTTTT.

The V and J genes are TRBV4-2 and TRBJ2-2; a possible D gene is TRBD1 (5 bases). V was clipped by 6 bases and J by 4 bases, with 15 bases between them. The V gene's germline CDR1 is LGHNA and CDR2 YNFKEQ. The CDR3 contains 15 residues. The CDR3 spells CASREQVSLTGELFF. The CDR3 region has the DNA TGTGCCAGCAGGGAACAGGTGTCCCTCACCGGGGAGCTGTTTTTT.

The V and J genes are TRBV27 and TRBJ2-1, with 13 bases lining up with TRBD2. CDR3 length: 16 amino acids. Trimming cost V 3 bases and J 8 bases; bases outside gene matches: 7. Looked up from germline, CDR1 is MNHEY and CDR2 is SMNVEV (reference sequence). The CDR3 DNA sequence: TGTGCCAGCAGTTTGGCCGGACTAGCGGGAGAATATGAGCAGTTCTTC. This translates into CASSLAGLAGEYEQFF.

This chain uses TRBV20-1 with TRBJ1-1; 8 bases match TRBD1. V trimming: 1 base; J trimming: 13 bases; junction bases outside the gene matches: 5. The CDR3 contains 11 residues. Germline V CDR1 and CDR2: DFQATT, SNEGSKA (reference sequence). The CDR3 bases are TGCAGTGCTAGAGTCCCAGGGGGCGATTTCTTT. Translating gives CSARVPGGDFF.

V gene TRBV19 combines with J gene TRBJ2-7, with 9 nucleotides matching TRBD2. CDR3 length equals 15 residues. Per germline, CDR1 LNHDA and CDR2 SQIVND (reference sequence). The trim removed 2 bases at V and 3 bases at J, leaving 5 bases unmatched. The CDR3 DNA reads as TGTGCCAGTAGTATACTAGCGGGATCTGACTACGAGCAGTACTTC. It translates to CASSILAGSDYEQYF.

The chain links TRBV6-1 to TRBJ1-1; D gene uncertain. CDR3 size: 12 residues. With 2 bases removed from V and 8 bases from J, the gap between germline ends came to 9 bases. Germline V gene data show CDR1 as MNHNS and CDR2 as SASEGT. CDR3 coding DNA: TGTGCCAGCAGTGAAATGGGAGGGGAAGCTTTCTTT. Encoded protein: CASSEMGGEAFF.

The chain couples TRBV7-3 to TRBJ1-1, with 8 nucleotides matching TRBD1. Trimming took 4 bases from V and 4 from J; bases not matched to a gene: 8. CDR3 length: 15 residues. Germline V gene lookup returns CDR1 SGHTA and CDR2 FQGTGA. The CDR3 region is CASSYDTGGGTEAFF. The CDR3 nucleotides are TGTGCCAGCAGCTACGATACAGGGGGTGGCACTGAAGCTTTCTTT.

This chain joins TRBV19 and TRBJ2-5; 9 bases are a match to TRBD1. This CDR3 has 14 residues. Germline V gene sequence: CDR1 LNHDA, CDR2 SQIVND (reference sequence). Germline trimming cut 10 bases from V and 5 bases from J; bases unmatched to any gene: 11. CDR3 region: CATKGQGQGETQYF. CDR3 sequence (DNA): TGTGCCACTAAAGGACAGGGGCAGGGCGAGACCCAGTACTTC.

The J gene is TRBJ2-7, the V gene TRBV6-5; 8 positions match TRBD2. Germline V gene lookup returns CDR1 MNHEY and CDR2 SVGAGI. The CDR3 loop spans 13 amino acids. The junction had 10 bases not matched to a gene; V was cut back by 8 bases and J by 7 bases. The CDR3 DNA is TGTGCCAGCCGCAGGGTCCTAGCGGGTGAGCAGTACTTC. Its protein is CASRRVLAGEQYF.

The CDR3: CASSLTGGAEQFF. DNA of the CDR3: TGTGCCAGCAGCTTGACAGGGGGCGCTGAGCAGTTCTTC. The gene calls are TRBV5-4 and TRBJ2-1, with TRBD1 matching 9 bases. The germline V gene encodes CDR1 SGHNT and CDR2 YYREEE (reference sequence). The CDR3 contains 13 residues. V was clipped by 1 base and J by 9 bases; unmatched bases: 2.

The genes are TRBV7-6 and TRBJ1-2; 7 bases match TRBD1. Germline V gene data show CDR1 as SGHVS and CDR2 as FNYEAQ. This CDR3 comprises 15 residues. The junction had 6 bases not matched to a gene; V was cut back by 1 base and J by 4 bases. In nucleotides, the CDR3 is TGTGCCAGCAGCTTAGGGCAGGGGGACTCCTATGGCTACACCTTC. This translates into CASSLGQGDSYGYTF.

The V call is TRBV30, the J call TRBJ1-1; D is unresolved. Germline CDR1 reads GTSNPN; CDR2 reads SVGIG (reference sequence). Trimming pared 2 bases from V and 4 bases from J, leaving 8 bases between. The CDR3 runs 12 residues. The CDR3 sequence: CAWSPVGTEAFF. The DNA of the CDR3 is TGTGCCTGGAGTCCCGTCGGCACTGAAGCTTTCTTT.

The V call is TRBV11-2, the J call TRBJ2-7, with 8 bases identical to TRBD1. CDR3 length: 15 residues. The germline CDR1 and CDR2 sequences are SGHAT and FQNNGV. Losses at the gene ends were 4 bases for V and 5 bases for J; bases not matched to a gene: 10. The CDR3 here is CASSSIDRGNDEQYF. As DNA, the CDR3 is TGTGCCAGCAGCTCAATAGACAGGGGCAACGACGAGCAGTACTTC.

The chain has TRBV13 and TRBJ2-7, with TRBD2 identical over 7 bases. Trimming at V came to 5 bases and at J to 2 bases, leaving 12 bases not matched to a gene. The V gene's germline CDR1 is PRHDT and CDR2 FYEKMQ (reference sequence). This CDR3 comprises 16 residues. CDR3 DNA: TGTGCCAGCAGCCCCGGAGGGGAGGGCGCCCCCTACGAGCAGTACTTC. This translates into CASSPGGEGAPYEQYF.

V gene TRBV5-6 combines with J gene TRBJ2-3, with 9 positions matching TRBD1. V gave up 0 bases and J gave up 3 bases; unmatched junction bases: 2. CDR1 is SGHDT and CDR2 is YYEEEE in the germline V gene. CDR3 length: 15 amino acids. For the CDR3, the DNA is TGTGCCAGCAGCTTGGTCGGACAGGGGACAGATACGCAGTATTTT. Residues: CASSLVGQGTDTQYF.

The chain couples TRBV7-9 to TRBJ1-1, with 7 positions matching TRBD1. Trimming removed 5 bases from V and 1 base from J; junction bases left unmatched: 7. Germline assignment: CDR1 SEHNR and CDR2 FQNEAQ (reference sequence). CDR3 length equals 15 residues. The CDR3 nucleotides read TGTGCCAGCAGCGCAGGGACAGCAGCGAACACTGAAGCTTTCTTT. This gives the protein CASSAGTAANTEAFF.

This sequence joins TRBV2 and TRBJ2-6; D is uncertain. Germline lookup yields CDR1 SNHLY and CDR2 FYNNEI. This CDR3 comprises 15 residues. V lost 7 bases, J lost 0 bases, and 10 bases lay in between. CDR3: CASMEQYSGANVLTF. CDR3 bases: TGTGCCAGCATGGAGCAGTACTCTGGGGCCAACGTCCTGACTTTC.

The chain couples TRBV10-3 to TRBJ1-1; D may be TRBD1 (5 bases). Germline loops: CDR1 ENHRY, CDR2 SYGVKD. The germline V and J ends were trimmed by 2 bases and 5 bases, with 9 bases remaining between them. This CDR3 has 13 amino acids. CDR3 in DNA: TGTGCCATCAGTGAGGGGGCCAATACTGAAGCTTTCTTT. As protein: CAISEGANTEAFF.

J is TRBJ2-2 and V is TRBV15, with 7 bases matching TRBD2. Germline CDR1 and CDR2: LNHNV and YYDKDF (reference sequence). The trim removed 3 bases at V and 7 bases at J, leaving 8 bases unmatched. This CDR3 is 15 amino acids long. DNA for the CDR3: TGTGCCACCAGCAGCCGGGACTACTATGGCGGGGAGCTGTTTTTT. It is translated as CATSSRDYYGGELFF. The full variable domain, with the rest looked up from reference TRBV15 and TRBJ2-2, is DAMVIQNPRYQVTQFGKPVTLSCSQTLNHNVMYWYQQKSSQAPKLLFHYYDKDFNNEADTPDNFQSRRPNTSFCFLDIRSPGLGDTAMYLCATSSRDYYGGELFFGEGSRLTVL.

The V gene is TRBV5-1, the J gene TRBJ2-1, with D unresolved. Trimming stripped 5 bases from V and 5 bases from J, with 11 bases between. This CDR3 contains 13 residues. Germline V gene lookup returns CDR1 SGHRS and CDR2 YFSETQ. CDR3 protein: CASRARTDNEQFF. CDR3 in DNA: TGCGCCAGCAGAGCAAGAACGGACAATGAGCAGTTCTTC.

The chain has TRBV5-1 and TRBJ2-5; 9 nucleotides match TRBD1. The CDR3 loop spans 16 amino acids. CDR1 and CDR2 from the germline V gene are SGHRS and YFSETQ. The ends lost 4 bases at V and 1 base at J; junction bases unmatched: 8. The CDR3 region has the DNA TGCGCCAGCAGCCAATCCCGGGACAGGGCCCAAGAGACCCAGTACTTC. It is translated as CASSQSRDRAQETQYF.